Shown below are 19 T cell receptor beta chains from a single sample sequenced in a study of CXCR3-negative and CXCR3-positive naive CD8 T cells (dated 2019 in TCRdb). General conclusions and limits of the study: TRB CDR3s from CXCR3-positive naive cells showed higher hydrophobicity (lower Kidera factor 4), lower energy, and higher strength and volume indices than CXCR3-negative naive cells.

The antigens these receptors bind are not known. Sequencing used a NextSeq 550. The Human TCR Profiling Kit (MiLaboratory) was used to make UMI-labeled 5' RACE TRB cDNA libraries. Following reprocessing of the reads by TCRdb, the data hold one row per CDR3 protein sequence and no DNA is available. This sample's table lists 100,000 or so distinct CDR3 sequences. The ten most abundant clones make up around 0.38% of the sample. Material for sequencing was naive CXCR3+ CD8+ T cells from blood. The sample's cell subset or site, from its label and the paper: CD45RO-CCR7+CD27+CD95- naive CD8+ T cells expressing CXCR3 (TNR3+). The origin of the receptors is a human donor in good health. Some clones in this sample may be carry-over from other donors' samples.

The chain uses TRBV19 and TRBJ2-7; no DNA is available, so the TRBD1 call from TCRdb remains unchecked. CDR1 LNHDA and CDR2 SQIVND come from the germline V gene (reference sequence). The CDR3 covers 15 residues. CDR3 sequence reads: CASSLGQGWSYEQYF.

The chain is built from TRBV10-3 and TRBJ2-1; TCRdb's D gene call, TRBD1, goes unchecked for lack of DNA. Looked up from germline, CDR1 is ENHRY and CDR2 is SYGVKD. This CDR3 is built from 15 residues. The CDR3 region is CAISVWDRVDNEQFF.

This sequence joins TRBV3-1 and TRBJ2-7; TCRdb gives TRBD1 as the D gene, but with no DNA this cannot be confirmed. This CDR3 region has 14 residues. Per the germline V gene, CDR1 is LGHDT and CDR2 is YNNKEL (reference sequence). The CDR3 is CASSPSQFFDEQYF.

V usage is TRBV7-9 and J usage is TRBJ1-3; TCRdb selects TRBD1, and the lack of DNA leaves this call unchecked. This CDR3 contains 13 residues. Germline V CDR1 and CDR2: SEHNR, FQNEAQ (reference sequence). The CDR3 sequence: CASLDRVGNTIYF.

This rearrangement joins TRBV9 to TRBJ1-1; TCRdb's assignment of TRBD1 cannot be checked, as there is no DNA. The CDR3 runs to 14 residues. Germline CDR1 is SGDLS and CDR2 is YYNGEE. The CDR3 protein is CASSEATGRTEAFF.

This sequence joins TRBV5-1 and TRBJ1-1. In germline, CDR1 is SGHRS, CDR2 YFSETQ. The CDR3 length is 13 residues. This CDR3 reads CASSPALSTEAFF.

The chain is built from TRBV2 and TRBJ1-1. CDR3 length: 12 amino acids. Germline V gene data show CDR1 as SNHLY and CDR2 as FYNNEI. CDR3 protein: CASGDWNTEAFF. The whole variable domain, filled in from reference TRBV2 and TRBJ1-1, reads EPEVTQTPSHQVTQMGQEVILRCVPISNHLYFYWYRQILGQKVEFLVSFYNNEISEKSEIFDDQFSVERPDGSNFTLKIRSTKLEDSAMYFCASGDWNTEAFFGQGTRLTVV.

The CDR3 spells CASSQRKGYEQYF. This chain connects TRBV4-1 to TRBJ2-7. Germline-derived CDR1 and CDR2 are MGHRA and YSYEKL. The CDR3 covers 13 residues.

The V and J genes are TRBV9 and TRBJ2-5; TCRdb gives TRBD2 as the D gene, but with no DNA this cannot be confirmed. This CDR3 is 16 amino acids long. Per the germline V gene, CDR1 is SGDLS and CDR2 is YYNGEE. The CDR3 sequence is CASSTIADERVETQYF.

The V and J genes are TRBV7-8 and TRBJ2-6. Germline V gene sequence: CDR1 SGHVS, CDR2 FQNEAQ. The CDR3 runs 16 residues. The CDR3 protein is CASSLVGSSGANVLTF.

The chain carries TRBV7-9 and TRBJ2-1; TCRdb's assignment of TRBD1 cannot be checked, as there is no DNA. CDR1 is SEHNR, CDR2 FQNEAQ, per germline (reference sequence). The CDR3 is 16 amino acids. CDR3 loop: CASSLPPGTFLHEQFF.

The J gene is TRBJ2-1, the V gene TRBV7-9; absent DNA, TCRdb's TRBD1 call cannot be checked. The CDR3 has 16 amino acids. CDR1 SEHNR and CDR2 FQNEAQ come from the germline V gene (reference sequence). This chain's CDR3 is CASSFQGQGAHNEQFF.

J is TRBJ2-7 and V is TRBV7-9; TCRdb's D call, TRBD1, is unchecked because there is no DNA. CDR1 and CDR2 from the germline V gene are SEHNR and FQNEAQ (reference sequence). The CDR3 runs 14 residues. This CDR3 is CASSPPRGGGEQYF.

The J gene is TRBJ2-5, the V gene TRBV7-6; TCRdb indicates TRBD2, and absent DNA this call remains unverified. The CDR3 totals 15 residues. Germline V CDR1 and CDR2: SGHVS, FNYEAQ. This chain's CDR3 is CASSLGQRGEETQYF.

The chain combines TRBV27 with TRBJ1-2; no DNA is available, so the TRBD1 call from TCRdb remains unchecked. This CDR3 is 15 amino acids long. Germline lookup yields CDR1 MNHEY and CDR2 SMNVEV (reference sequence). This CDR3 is CASTPLGTGLDSYTF.

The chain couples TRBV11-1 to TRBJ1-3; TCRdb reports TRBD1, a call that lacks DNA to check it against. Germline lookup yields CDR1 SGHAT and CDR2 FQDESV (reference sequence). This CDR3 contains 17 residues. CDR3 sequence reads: CASSLGPGLQYGNTIYF.

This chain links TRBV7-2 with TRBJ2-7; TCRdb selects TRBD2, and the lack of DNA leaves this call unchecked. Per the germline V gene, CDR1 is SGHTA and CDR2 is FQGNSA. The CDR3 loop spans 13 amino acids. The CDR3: CASSLMGSREQYF.

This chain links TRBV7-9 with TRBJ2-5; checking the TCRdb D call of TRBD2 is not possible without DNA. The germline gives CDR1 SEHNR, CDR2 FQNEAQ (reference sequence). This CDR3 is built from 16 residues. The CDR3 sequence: CASSPLGGVGEETQYF. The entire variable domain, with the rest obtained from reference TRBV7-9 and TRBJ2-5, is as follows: DTGVSQNPRHKITKRGQNVTFRCDPISEHNRLYWYRQTLGQGPEFLTYFQNEAQLEKSRLLSDRFSAERPKGSFSTLEIQRTEQGDSAMYLCASSPLGGVGEETQYFGPGTRLLVL.

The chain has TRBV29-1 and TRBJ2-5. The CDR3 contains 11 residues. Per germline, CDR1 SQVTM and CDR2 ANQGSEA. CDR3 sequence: CSVMWRETQYF. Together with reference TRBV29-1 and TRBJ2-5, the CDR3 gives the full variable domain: SAVISQKPSRDICQRGTSLTIQCQVDSQVTMMFWYRQQPGQSLTLIATANQGSEATYESGFVIDKFPISRPNLTFSTLTVSNMSPEDSSIYLCSVMWRETQYFGPGTRLLVL.